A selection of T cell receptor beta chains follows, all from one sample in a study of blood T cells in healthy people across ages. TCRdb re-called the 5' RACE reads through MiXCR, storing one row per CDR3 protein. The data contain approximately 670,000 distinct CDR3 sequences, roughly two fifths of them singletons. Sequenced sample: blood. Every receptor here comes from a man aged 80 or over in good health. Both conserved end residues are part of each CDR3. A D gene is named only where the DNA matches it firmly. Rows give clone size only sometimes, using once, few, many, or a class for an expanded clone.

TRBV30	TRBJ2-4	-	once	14	TGTGCCCGGAGTGCATCTGGAGCCAAAAACATTCAGTACTTC	CARSASGAKNIQYF
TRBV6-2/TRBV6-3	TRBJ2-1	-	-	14	TGTGCCAGCAGTTACCAAGGTCGATTCGGGGAGCAGTTCTTC	CASSYQGRFGEQFF
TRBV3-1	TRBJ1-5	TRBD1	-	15	TGTGCCAGCTCCACTTCGGGACAGGGGCCTCAGCCCCAGCATTTT	CASSTSGQGPQPQHF
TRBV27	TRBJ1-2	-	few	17	TGTGCCAGCAGTTCCGCGGGGGGGGGCGCATCGGTCTCTGGCTACACCTTC	CASSSAGGGASVSGYTF
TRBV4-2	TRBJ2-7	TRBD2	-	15	TGTGCCAGCAGCCAAGGGGGAGGGTCAAGATACGAGCAGTACTTC	CASSQGGGSRYEQYF
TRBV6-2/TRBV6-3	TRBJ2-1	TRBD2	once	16	TGTGCCAGCAGTTACCCTGGGACTAGCGGGAGGGAGACCCAGTTCTTC	CASSYPGTSGRETQFF
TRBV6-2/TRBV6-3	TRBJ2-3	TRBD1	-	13	TGTGCCAGCAAGACAGGGGGCACAGATACGCAGTATTTT	CASKTGGTDTQYF
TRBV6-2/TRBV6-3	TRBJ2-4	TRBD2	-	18	TGTGCCAGCAGTTACCGGACTAGTGATGGGCTAGCCAAAAACATTCAGTACTTC	CASSYRTSDGLAKNIQYF
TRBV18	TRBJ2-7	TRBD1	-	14	TGTGCCAGCTCACCAATTAGGGGGCGGGACGAGCAGTACTTC	CASSPIRGRDEQYF
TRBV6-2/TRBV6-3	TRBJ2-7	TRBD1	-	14	TGTGCCAGCAGTTACTTTTCAGGGGGCTACGAGCAGTACTTC	CASSYFSGGYEQYF
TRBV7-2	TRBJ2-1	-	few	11	TGTGCCAGCAGCACCCACAATGAGCAGTTCTTC	CASSTHNEQFF
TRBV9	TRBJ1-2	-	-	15	TGTGCCAGCAGTCCTACAAATCAGGGTTATCATGGCTACACCTTC	CASSPTNQGYHGYTF
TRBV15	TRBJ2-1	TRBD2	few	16	TGTGCCACCAGCACCGGGGGGGGGAGCTCCTACAATGAGCAGTTCTTC	CATSTGGGSSYNEQFF
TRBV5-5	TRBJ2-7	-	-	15	TGTGCCAGCAGCCCACCATCGACAGGCCGCAATGAGCAGTACTTC	CASSPPSTGRNEQYF
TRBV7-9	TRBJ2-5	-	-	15	TGTGCCAACAGCTTAGGGACAATTAACCAAGAGACCCAGTACTTC	CANSLGTINQETQYF
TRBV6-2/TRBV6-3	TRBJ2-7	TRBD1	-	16	TGTGCCAGCAGTTACCCGATCGGACAGGTTTACAATGAGCAGTACTTC	CASSYPIGQVYNEQYF
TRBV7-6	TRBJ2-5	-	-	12	TGTGCCAGCAGCTTCACCTGGGAGACCCAGTACTTC	CASSFTWETQYF
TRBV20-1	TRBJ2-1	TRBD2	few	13	TGCAGTGCTGGACGACTAGCGGGAGGGCCGGGGTTCTTC	CSAGRLAGGPGFF
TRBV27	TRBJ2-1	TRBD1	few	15	TGTGTCAGCACCCCAGACAGGGGGTTTGGCAATGAGCAGTTCTTC	CVSTPDRGFGNEQFF
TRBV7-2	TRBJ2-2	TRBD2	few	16	TGTGCCAGCAGCTTAGTCCGGGCTAGCGGGCTCGGGGAGCTGTTTTTT	CASSLVRASGLGELFF
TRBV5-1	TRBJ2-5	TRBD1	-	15	TGCGCCAGCAGCTTCCCAGGGGGCGTTGAAGAGACCCAGTACTTC	CASSFPGGVEETQYF
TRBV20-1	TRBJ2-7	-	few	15	TGCAGTGCTAGAGCCCATGGGGTAGGGCTTTACGAGCAGTACTTC	CSARAHGVGLYEQYF
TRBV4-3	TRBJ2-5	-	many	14	TGCGCCAGCAGCCAAGATATCCATACAGAGACCCAGTACTTC	CASSQDIHTETQYF
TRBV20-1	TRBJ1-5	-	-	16	TGCAGTGCTAGAGATCGGAGAGGGGAAAGAGATCAGCCCCAGCATTTT	CSARDRRGERDQPQHF
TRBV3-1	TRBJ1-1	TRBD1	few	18	TGTGCCAGCAGAGACACCGGGACAGGCGTCATCATGAACACTGAAGCTTTCTTT	CASRDTGTGVIMNTEAFF
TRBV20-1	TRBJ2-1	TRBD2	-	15	TGCAGTGCCCTCAAGCGGGAGAGCTCCTACAATGAGCAGTTCTTC	CSALKRESSYNEQFF
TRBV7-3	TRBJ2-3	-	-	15	TGTGCCAGCAGCTTAAGGGCAGGGACGACAGATACGCAGTATTTT	CASSLRAGTTDTQYF
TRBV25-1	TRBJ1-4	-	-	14	TGTGCCAGCAGTGGTCGGGGAGGTGGTGAAAAACTGTTTTTT	CASSGRGGGEKLFF